Sequencing of this T cell receptor beta chain was carried out in a study of blood T cell repertoires in COVID-19. V lost 4 bases and J 6 bases, leaving 11 bases between the germline ends. Germline V gene data show CDR1 as SQVTM and CDR2 as ANQGSEA. There are 12 residues in the CDR3. Assay: immunoSEQ multiplex PCR; the TCRdb copy retains only in-frame clones and omits some. Among more than 200,000 clones, 65% to 90% were seen once, and the ten largest hold about 1.5%. The rearrangement links TRBV29-1 to TRBJ2-3; no clear D. The sequence came from a middle-aged woman who had recovered from COVID-19. The sequenced material came from peripheral blood. The CDR3: CSVGETGDTQYF. The CDR3 coding sequence is TGCAGCGTTGGAGAGACCGGGGATACGCAGTATTTT.